These T cell receptor beta chains were read from a single sample in a study of T cell repertoires in cytomegalovirus infection. These receptors have no identified antigens. TCRdb redid the calling of the reads with MiXCR, one entry per CDR3 protein. The data show roughly 49,000 distinct CDR3 sequences, more than 20% seen once. Sequenced input: PBMCs, sequenced either directly or after in vitro stimulation (not recorded which). The receptors derive from a human donor in good health (CMV status not recorded). Some clones in this sample may be carry-over from other donors' samples. CDR3s include the opening cysteine and the closing phenylalanine or tryptophan. Each record gives: V gene, J gene, D gene, clone size, CDR3 DNA, CDR3 protein. A D gene is named only where the DNA matches it firmly. Not all rows give a size; the values are once, few, many and, for expanded clones, a class.

TRBV11-2,TRBJ1-1,TRBD1,-,TGTGCCAGCAGCTTAGATATGTTCCAGGGGGATCGCACTGAAGCTTTCTTT,CASSLDMFQGDRTEAFF
TRBV11-2,TRBJ2-1,TRBD2,many,TGTGCCAGCAGCTTAACTAGCGGGAGAGCGAATGAGCAGTTCTTC,CASSLTSGRANEQFF
TRBV7-6,TRBJ1-2,-,many,TGTGCCAGCAGCTACACTCCTGATGGTAATGGCTACACCTTC,CASSYTPDGNGYTF
TRBV6-6,TRBJ2-3,TRBD2,few,TGTGCCAGCAGTAAAAATAGCGGGAGTTCGAGAGATACGCAGTATTTT,CASSKNSGSSRDTQYF
TRBV30,TRBJ2-7,-,-,TGTGCCTGGAGTGTTGCCTACGAGCAGTACTTC,CAWSVAYEQYF
TRBV6-1,TRBJ2-7,TRBD1,many,TGTGCCAGCAGCTTGTCCAGGGGGCTGTACGAGCAGTACTTC,CASSLSRGLYEQYF
TRBV7-6,TRBJ2-5,-,-,TGTGCCAGCAGCTTATCCCAACAAGAGACCCAGTACTTC,CASSLSQQETQYF
TRBV15,TRBJ1-5,-,-,TGTGCCACCAGGGAGCGGGTGGGCAATCAGCCCCAGCATTTT,CATRERVGNQPQHF
TRBV29-1,TRBJ1-2,-,few,TGCAGCGGGGCTCGGCGGGACGAAGGCTATGGCTACACCTTC,CSGARRDEGYGYTF
TRBV29-1,TRBJ1-1,TRBD1,-,TGCAGCGGGTACAGGGGTGAAGCTTTCTTT,CSGYRGEAFF
TRBV4-3,TRBJ1-2,-,-,TGCGCCAGCAGCCACCGCCGGGACGGATCCTATGGCTACACCTTC,CASSHRRDGSYGYTF
TRBV2,TRBJ1-2,-,many,TGTGCCACCATATTGACAGACCAGGGGGGCTACACCTTC,CATILTDQGGYTF
TRBV20-1,TRBJ2-1,-,-,TGCAGTGCTAGAGGGGCAGCCGTGGGGGCTGAGCAGTTCTTC,CSARGAAVGAEQFF
TRBV7-8,TRBJ1-4,TRBD1,many,TGTGCCAGCAGCTTAAGGCGGACAGGGAATGAAAAACTGTTTTTT,CASSLRRTGNEKLFF
TRBV7-7,TRBJ2-5,-,few,TGTGCCAGCAGCTTTGGGAGCTCCCAAGAGACCCAGTACTTC,CASSFGSSQETQYF
TRBV7-2,TRBJ1-2,TRBD1,many,TGTGCCAGCAGCTTAGGGGCGACAGGGATTCTGACGCGTGGCTACACCTTC,CASSLGATGILTRGYTF
TRBV7-8,TRBJ2-2,-,many,TGTGCCAGCAGCCCGCCGTGGGGGAAGGGCGGGTACACCGGGGAGCTGTTTTTT,CASSPPWGKGGYTGELFF
TRBV11-2,TRBJ2-1,-,few,TGTGCCAGCAGCTTAGAACACAACGGGATCTCCTACAATGAGCAGTTCTTC,CASSLEHNGISYNEQFF
TRBV12-3/TRBV12-4,TRBJ1-3,TRBD1,-,TGTGCCAGCAGTCCGACAGGGTACGGAAACACCATATATTTT,CASSPTGYGNTIYF
TRBV20-1,TRBJ2-1,TRBD2,-,TGCAGTGCTAGAGTAAGGCTAGCGGGAGGGTACAATGAGCAGTTCTTC,CSARVRLAGGYNEQFF
TRBV28,TRBJ1-1,-,many,TGTGCCAGCAGCTTAACCCCGGGATCGGGCACTGAAGCTTTCTTT,CASSLTPGSGTEAFF
TRBV7-2,TRBJ2-7,TRBD2,many,TGTGCCAGCAGCAGAGTAGCGGGGGGGTTCGCCTACGAGCAGTACTTC,CASSRVAGGFAYEQYF
TRBV6-5,TRBJ2-7,TRBD2,few,TGTGCCAGCACACGAGGCGGGGGGACCTACGAGCAGTACTTC,CASTRGGGTYEQYF
TRBV28,TRBJ1-2,-,-,TGTGCCAGCAGTTTATCATCAGCTGGGGGCTACACCTTC,CASSLSSAGGYTF
TRBV7-9,TRBJ2-3,-,-,TGTGCCAGCAGCCGAACCTGGTGGGAGGACGCTGATACGCAGTATTTT,CASSRTWWEDADTQYF
TRBV7-6,TRBJ2-1,-,many,TGTGCCAGCACCCTTATTGACACCCCCTACAATGAGCAGTTCTTC,CASTLIDTPYNEQFF
TRBV6-6,TRBJ1-5,-,-,TGTGCCAGCAGTTACGGCTATAGCAATCAGCCCCAGCATTTT,CASSYGYSNQPQHF
TRBV19,TRBJ2-4,-,-,TGTGCCAGCAAAGGGAAGGGATTCGGGTACATTCAGTACTTC,CASKGKGFGYIQYF
TRBV2,TRBJ2-3,-,medium-sized,TGTGCCAGCAGCGTACTAGCTGGTACGCAGTATTTT,CASSVLAGTQYF
TRBV18,TRBJ2-7,-,many,TGTGCCAGCTCACCCCGGGCTACCTCGATGGGAGAGCAGTACTTC,CASSPRATSMGEQYF
TRBV5-1,TRBJ2-1,TRBD2,-,TGCGCCAGCAGCTCTGTAGCGGGGGGGCCGGGCAATGAGCAGTTCTTC,CASSSVAGGPGNEQFF
TRBV6-1,TRBJ1-5,TRBD1,few,TGTGCCAGCAGTGGGACAGGGGATTATCAGCCCCAGCATTTT,CASSGTGDYQPQHF
TRBV19,TRBJ1-2,TRBD1,-,TGTGCCAGTAGGGAGGACAGGTGGAACTATGGCTACACCTTC,CASREDRWNYGYTF
TRBV12-3/TRBV12-4,TRBJ2-4,-,many,TGTGCCAGCAGTTTAACTAACGGTAAAAACATTCAGTACTTC,CASSLTNGKNIQYF
TRBV7-9,TRBJ2-5,-,many,TGTGCCAGCAGCTTAGGTCGGCAGGGAGAGACCCAGTACTTC,CASSLGRQGETQYF
TRBV7-6,TRBJ1-6,TRBD1,few,TGTGCCAGCAGCAGACAGGGAGAAGGTTCACCCCTCCACTTT,CASSRQGEGSPLHF
TRBV11-2,TRBJ1-5,-,few,TGTGCCAGCAGCCCCGGCGGACTCAATCAGCCCCAGCATTTT,CASSPGGLNQPQHF
TRBV2,TRBJ1-5,-,few,TGTGCCAGCGGCAAAAATCAGCCCCAGCATTTT,CASGKNQPQHF
TRBV20-1,TRBJ1-6,TRBD1,-,TGCAGTGCTAGAGACCTGACAGGGGGAGGTGGTTCACCCCTCCACTTT,CSARDLTGGGGSPLHF
TRBV6-1,TRBJ1-4,-,few,TGTGCCAGCAGTTCCTGGACCCCAGGGCGTGAAAAACTGTTTTTT,CASSSWTPGREKLFF
TRBV7-2,TRBJ2-1,-,many,TGTGCCAGCAGCCCGCCGGCGTTCTTC,CASSPPAFF
TRBV3-1,TRBJ2-1,-,-,TGTGCCAGCAGCCAACCCTGGGGCTCCTACAATGAGCAGTTCTTC,CASSQPWGSYNEQFF
TRBV12-3/TRBV12-4,TRBJ2-3,TRBD2,-,TGTGTCAGCAGTTTACGACTAGCCGGCACAGATACGCAGTATTTT,CVSSLRLAGTDTQYF
TRBV6-5,TRBJ2-1,-,-,TGTGCCAGCAGTTACTCGCTAGCCAATGAGCAGTTCTTC,CASSYSLANEQFF
TRBV19,TRBJ1-1,-,few,TGTGCCAGTAGTAGCCAGATGAACACTGAAGCTTTCTTT,CASSSQMNTEAFF
TRBV4-1,TRBJ2-7,TRBD2,-,TGCGCCAGCAGCCAACGGTCGGGAGCGGGAGAATCCTACGAGCAGTACTTC,CASSQRSGAGESYEQYF
TRBV28,TRBJ2-7,-,many,TGTGCCAGCAGTTTGGTGGACTACGAGCAGTACTTC,CASSLVDYEQYF
TRBV6-5,TRBJ1-1,-,-,TGTGCCACCACCCGAGGAACTGAAGCTTTCTTT,CATTRGTEAFF